Below, 8 T cell receptor beta chains from the same sample are listed, as sequenced in a study of human T cells and chemical hapten exposure. Unfractionated whole blood served as the source for total RNA extraction. Unique molecular identifiers were affixed to discrete cDNA molecules within the library. MiXCR, run by TCRdb on the reads, gives a single entry per CDR3 protein. Here the sample spans around 120,000 distinct CDR3 sequences, about 8.9% being singletons. Sequencing was done on a sample of whole blood. Every receptor here comes from a human donor in good health. Some clones in this sample may be carry-over from other donors' samples.

CDR3 protein: CASSYGHGSSYNEQFF. Here the CDR3 DNA reads TGTGCCAGCAGCTACGGGCACGGGAGCTCCTACAATGAGCAGTTCTTC. The chain has TRBV7-7 and TRBJ2-1; TRBD2 is a possible D gene (6 bases). This CDR3 is 16 amino acids long. The germline gives CDR1 SSHAT, CDR2 FNYEAQ (reference sequence). The V and J ends lost 4 bases and 0 bases respectively, with 13 bases between them.

This clonotype showed up just a few times. The chain uses TRBV14 and TRBJ1-2; D gene ambiguous. V was clipped by 0 bases and J by 8 bases, with 10 bases between them. The CDR3 has 13 residues. Looked up from germline, CDR1 is SGHDN and CDR2 is FVKESK. In DNA form, the CDR3 reads TGTGCCAGCAGCCAAGACCGAACTTTAGGCTACACCTTC. Its translation: CASSQDRTLGYTF. Complete variable domain (other parts from reference TRBV14 and TRBJ1-2): EAGVTQFPSHSVIEKGQTVTLRCDPISGHDNLYWYRRVMGKEIKFLLHFVKESKQDESGMPNNRFLAERTGGTYSTLKVQPAELEDSGVYFCASSQDRTLGYTFGSGTRLTVV.

The J gene is TRBJ1-2, the V gene TRBV5-6; 7 bases map to TRBD1. The CDR3 spans 14 residues. Per germline, CDR1 SGHDT and CDR2 YYEEEE. The V gene end was trimmed by 2 bases and the J gene end by 6 bases; junction bases not matched to a gene: 7. This chain's CDR3 is CASSFRDSGHGYTF. As DNA, the CDR3 is TGTGCCAGCAGCTTCCGGGACAGCGGACATGGCTACACCTTC.

The table lists this clonotype with a few counts. The chain recombines TRBV6-6 with TRBJ1-1, with 7 bases lining up with TRBD1. This CDR3 is built from 14 residues. V lost 4 bases, J lost 6 bases, and 8 bases stayed unmatched. Germline CDR1 MNHNY, CDR2 SVGAGI (reference sequence). CDR3 protein: CASSSTTGLPEAFF. The CDR3 DNA reads TGTGCCAGCAGTTCCACGACAGGGCTCCCTGAAGCTTTCTTT.

This clonotype was recorded at least ten times. The rearrangement links TRBV18 to TRBJ2-6; perhaps TRBD2 as D (5 bases). The CDR3 spans 15 residues. The V end lost 3 bases, the J end lost 0 bases, and 6 bases lay between the germline ends. Germline V gene sequence: CDR1 KGHSH, CDR2 LQKENI. CDR3 in DNA: TGTGCCAGCTCACCCGGGAACTCTGGGGCCAACGTCCTGACTTTC. Translation: CASSPGNSGANVLTF. The whole variable domain, remainder taken from reference TRBV18 and TRBJ2-6, is NAGVMQNPRHLVRRRGQEARLRCSPMKGHSHVYWYRQLPEEGLKFMVYLQKENIIDESGMPKERFSAEFPKEGPSILRIQQVVRGDSAAYFCASSPGNSGANVLTFGAGSRLTVL.

The chain joins TRBV19 to TRBJ1-1, with unresolved D. The CDR3 has 14 amino acids. Germline values: CDR1 LNHDA, CDR2 SQIVND (reference sequence). Between the trimmed V and J ends, which lost 3 bases and 4 bases, there was a span of 12 bases. CDR3 region: CASSIGGLGTEAFF. As DNA, the CDR3 is TGTGCCAGTAGTATCGGAGGGCTGGGCACTGAAGCTTTCTTT.

This clonotype was detected many times. The V gene is TRBV7-2, the J gene TRBJ2-1; unclear D gene. CDR3 length: 15 residues. The V and J ends lost 2 bases and 6 bases respectively, with 14 bases between them. The germline V gene has CDR1 SGHTA and CDR2 FQGNSA. The CDR3, as DNA: TGTGCCAGCAGCTTATTGGCTGGCAGCCCCAATGAGCAGTTCTTC. Translated, it gives CASSLLAGSPNEQFF. Using reference TRBV7-2 and TRBJ2-1 for the parts outside the CDR3, the full variable domain is GAGVSQSPSNKVTEKGKDVELRCDPISGHTALYWYRQSLGQGLEFLIYFQGNSAPDKSGLPSDRFSAERTGGSVSTLTIQRTQQEDSAVYLCASSLLAGSPNEQFFGPGTRLTVL.

This clonotype was recorded at least ten times. This chain uses TRBV20-1 with TRBJ1-1, with D hard to call. CDR1 and CDR2 (germline): DFQATT, SNEGSKA (reference sequence). Deletions cut 0 bases from V and 0 bases from J, with 17 bases between. The CDR3 runs 17 residues. CDR3 in DNA: TGCAGTGCTAGAGAAGCATTGGCGGCAGAACTGAACACTGAAGCTTTCTTT. This codes for CSAREALAAELNTEAFF.